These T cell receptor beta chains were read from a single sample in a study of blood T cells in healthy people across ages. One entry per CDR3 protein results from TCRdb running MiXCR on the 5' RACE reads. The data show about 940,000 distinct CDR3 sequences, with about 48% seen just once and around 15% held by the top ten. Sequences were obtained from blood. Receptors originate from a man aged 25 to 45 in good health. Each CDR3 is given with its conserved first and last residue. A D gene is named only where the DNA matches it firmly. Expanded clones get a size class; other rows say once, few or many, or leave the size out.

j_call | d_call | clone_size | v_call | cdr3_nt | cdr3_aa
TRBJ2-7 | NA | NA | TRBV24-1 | TGTGCCACCGGTGATCAGGGGTCGGCCTACGAGCAGTACTTC | CATGDQGSAYEQYF
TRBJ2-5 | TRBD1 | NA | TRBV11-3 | TGTGCCAGCAGCTTAGAGGGACAGCCTCAAGAGACCCAGTACTTC | CASSLEGQPQETQYF
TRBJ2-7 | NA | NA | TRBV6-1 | TGTGCCAGCAGTGTTTTCCCCGACCAGGGAGGATACGAGCAGTACTTC | CASSVFPDQGGYEQYF
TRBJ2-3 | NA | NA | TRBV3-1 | TGTGCCAGCAGCCAAGGGTCAGGGGCAGATACGCAGTATTTT | CASSQGSGADTQYF
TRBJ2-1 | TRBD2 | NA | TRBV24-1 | TGTGCCACCAGTGATTTGCCCGGGACTAGCGGGGGGGCCGTATCCTACAATGAGCAGTTCTTC | CATSDLPGTSGGAVSYNEQFF
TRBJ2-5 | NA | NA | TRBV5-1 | TGCGCCAGCAGCTACGCAGAGGGACTGAAGACCCAGTACTTC | CASSYAEGLKTQYF
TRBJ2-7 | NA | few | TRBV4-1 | TGCGCCAGCAGCCAAGTTGTACAGCACCCCTACGAGCAGTACTTC | CASSQVVQHPYEQYF
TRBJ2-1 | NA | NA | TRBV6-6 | TGTGCCAGCAGTTACTCGGCAGGGATCGTCTACGGTGAGCAGTTCTTC | CASSYSAGIVYGEQFF
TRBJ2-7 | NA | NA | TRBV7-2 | TGTGCCAGCAGCCCTCTGGGGGCGCAGTACTTC | CASSPLGAQYF
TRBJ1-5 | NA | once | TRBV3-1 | TGTGCCAGCAGCCAGGCAGGGTATCAGCCCCAGCATTTT | CASSQAGYQPQHF
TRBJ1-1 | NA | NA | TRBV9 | TGTGCCAGCAGCGTAGACAGCCTGAACACTGAAGCTTTCTTT | CASSVDSLNTEAFF
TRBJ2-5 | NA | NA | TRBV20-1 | TGCAGTGCTAGAAAGGCGGGACGGCCAGAGACCCAGTACTTC | CSARKAGRPETQYF
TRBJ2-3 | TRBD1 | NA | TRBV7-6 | TGTGCCAGCAGCTTACTGTATCAGGGGGCGGCAGATACGCAGTATTTT | CASSLLYQGAADTQYF
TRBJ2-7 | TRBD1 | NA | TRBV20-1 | TGCAGTGCTAGTACCTTCCGGGACAGGGCTTCCTACGAGCAGTACTTC | CSASTFRDRASYEQYF
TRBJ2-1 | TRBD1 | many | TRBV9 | TGTGCCAGCAGCCTGGGACAGGCTCCTGAATATGAGCAGTTCTTC | CASSLGQAPEYEQFF
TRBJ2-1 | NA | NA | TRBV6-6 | TGTGCCAGCAGTTACAGGGGGGAGAATGAGCAGTTCTTC | CASSYRGENEQFF
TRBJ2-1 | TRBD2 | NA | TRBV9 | TGTGCCAGCACCCAACGCGCTAGCGGGGGGTCGAATGAGCAGTTCTTC | CASTQRASGGSNEQFF
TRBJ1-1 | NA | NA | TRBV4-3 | TGCGCCAGCAGCCAAGGGCAGGGGTCGGAGACTGAAGCTTTCTTT | CASSQGQGSETEAFF
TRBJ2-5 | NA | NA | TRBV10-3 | TGTGCCATCAGAGACCAGGGGACCCTTATAAGGACCCAGTACTTC | CAIRDQGTLIRTQYF
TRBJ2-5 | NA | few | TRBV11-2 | TGTGCCAGCAGCCTGATGGGGTTCCAAGAGACCCAGTACTTC | CASSLMGFQETQYF
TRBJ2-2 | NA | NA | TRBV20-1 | TGCAGTGCTAGAGGACAGGTCTTCAGCGGGGAGCTGTTTTTT | CSARGQVFSGELFF
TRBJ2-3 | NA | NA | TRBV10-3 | TGTGCCGTGGGAGATGGTGAGCAGTATTTT | CAVGDGEQYF
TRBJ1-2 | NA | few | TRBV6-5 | TGTGCCAGCAGTAAAGAGTACAGGGCGGCGGCTGGCTACACCTTC | CASSKEYRAAAGYTF
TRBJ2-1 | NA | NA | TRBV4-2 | TGTGCCAGCAGCCATACCGGGACACGAGACAATGAGCAGTTCTTC | CASSHTGTRDNEQFF
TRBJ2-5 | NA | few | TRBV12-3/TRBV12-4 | TGTGCCAGCAGTTTACTCCGTCTGGCTAGCCAAGAGACCCAGTACTTC | CASSLLRLASQETQYF
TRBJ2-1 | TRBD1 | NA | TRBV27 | TGTGCCAGCAGCGGACAGGGGGCGAACAATGAGCAGTTCTTC | CASSGQGANNEQFF
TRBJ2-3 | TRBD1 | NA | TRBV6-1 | TGTGCCAGCAGTGAGGGACAGTACACCCGCACAGATACGCAGTATTTT | CASSEGQYTRTDTQYF
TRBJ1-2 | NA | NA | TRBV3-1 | TGTGCCAGCAGCCAAGATCGACAAAGCGGCTACACCTTC | CASSQDRQSGYTF
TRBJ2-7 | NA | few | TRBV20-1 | TGCAGTGCTAGCGATCCAGGGGCGAACTACGAGCAGTACTTC | CSASDPGANYEQYF
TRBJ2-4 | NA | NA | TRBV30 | TGTGCCTGGGAGGGCGCGGGGGCTTATGACATTCAGTACTTC | CAWEGAGAYDIQYF
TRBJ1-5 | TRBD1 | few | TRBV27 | TGTGCCAGCAGTTCGCAGGGGGCTAATCAGCCCCAGCATTTT | CASSSQGANQPQHF
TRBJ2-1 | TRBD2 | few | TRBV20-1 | TGCAGTGCTTCCGGGACTAGGGCTCTCAATGAGCAGTTCTTC | CSASGTRALNEQFF
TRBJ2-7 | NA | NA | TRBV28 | TGTGCCAGCAGTCAGCCCGGGCAGGCTTACGAGCAGTACTTC | CASSQPGQAYEQYF
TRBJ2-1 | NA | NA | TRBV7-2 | TGTGCCAGCAGCTTAGACCCTAGCTGTGAGCAGTTCTTC | CASSLDPSCEQFF
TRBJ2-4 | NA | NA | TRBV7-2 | TGTGCCAGCAGTTCCAGGGGAGGACTAGCCAAAAACATTCAGTACTTC | CASSSRGGLAKNIQYF
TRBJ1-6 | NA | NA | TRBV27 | TGTGCCAGCAGTTTGGGGGGGGATAATTCACCCCTCCACTTT | CASSLGGDNSPLHF
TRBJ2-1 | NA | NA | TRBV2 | TGTGCCAGCAGTGAGCGGAGCTATGAGCAGTTCTTC | CASSERSYEQFF
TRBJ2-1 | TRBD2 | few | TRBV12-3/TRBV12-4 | TGTGCCAGCACCATAGCGGGGGGGCCCTACAATGAGCAGTTCTTC | CASTIAGGPYNEQFF
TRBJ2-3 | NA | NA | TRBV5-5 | TGTGCCAGCAGCGGATTTGAGACGCCGGAGGATACGCAGTATTTT | CASSGFETPEDTQYF
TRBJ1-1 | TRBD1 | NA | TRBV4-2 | TGTGCCAGCAGCACCCGGGACAGTTCGTTGAACACTGAAGCTTTCTTT | CASSTRDSSLNTEAFF